Given below is one T cell receptor beta chain in context. These data are taken from a study of CD8 T cells in Susac syndrome. Germline CDR1 DFQATT, CDR2 SNEGSKA (reference sequence). The CDR3 has 13 residues. V lost 6 bases and J lost 4, with 15 bases in between. RNA was extracted with the RNeasy kit, and a quantity of roughly 0.45 to 1 ug was reverse transcribed using random hexamers. TCRdb re-analysed the immunoSEQ multiplex PCR reads in MiXCR, keeping a single row per CDR3 protein. The sample lists some 200,000 distinct CDR3 sequences, 90% to 96% seen once, with around 0.092% in the top ten. Material: CD4+ T cells from PBMCs. The receptor comes from a human donor with Susac syndrome. This chain connects TRBV20-1 to TRBJ1-2; TRBD1 might be the D (6 bases). CDR3 sequence reads: CSAEPQGRYGYTF. As DNA, the CDR3 is TGCAGTGCCGAACCACAGGGTCGCTATGGCTACACCTTC.